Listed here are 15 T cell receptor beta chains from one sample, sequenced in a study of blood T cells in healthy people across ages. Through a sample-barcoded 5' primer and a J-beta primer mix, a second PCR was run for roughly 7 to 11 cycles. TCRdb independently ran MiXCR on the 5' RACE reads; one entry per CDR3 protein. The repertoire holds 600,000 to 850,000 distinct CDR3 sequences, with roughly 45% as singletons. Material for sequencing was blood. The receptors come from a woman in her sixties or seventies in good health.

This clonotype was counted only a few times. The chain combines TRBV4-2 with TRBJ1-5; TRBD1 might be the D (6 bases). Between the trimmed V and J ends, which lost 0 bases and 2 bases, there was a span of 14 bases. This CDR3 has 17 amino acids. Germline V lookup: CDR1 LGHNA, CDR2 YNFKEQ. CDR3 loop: CASSQDRGGGGNQPQHF. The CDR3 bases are TGTGCCAGCAGCCAAGATCGAGGGGGGGGAGGCAATCAGCCCCAGCATTTT.

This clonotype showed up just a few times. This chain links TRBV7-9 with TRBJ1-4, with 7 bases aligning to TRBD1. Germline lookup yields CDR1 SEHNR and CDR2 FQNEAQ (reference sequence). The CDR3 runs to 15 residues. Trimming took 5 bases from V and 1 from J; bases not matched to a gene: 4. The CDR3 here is CASSPGGLTNEKLFF. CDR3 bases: TGTGCCAGCAGCCCAGGGGGTTTAACTAATGAAAAACTGTTTTTT.

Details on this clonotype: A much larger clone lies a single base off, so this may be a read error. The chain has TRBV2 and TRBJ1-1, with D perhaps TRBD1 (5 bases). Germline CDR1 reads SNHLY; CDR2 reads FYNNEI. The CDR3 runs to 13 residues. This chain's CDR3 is CASSEWGNPEAFF. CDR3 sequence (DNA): TGTGCCAGCAGTGAATGGGGGAACCCTGAAGCTTTCTTT.

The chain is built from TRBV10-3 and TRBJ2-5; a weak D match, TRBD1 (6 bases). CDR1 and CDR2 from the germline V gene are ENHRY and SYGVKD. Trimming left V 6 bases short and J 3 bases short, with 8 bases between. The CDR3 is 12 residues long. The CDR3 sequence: CAISPGEETQYF. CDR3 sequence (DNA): TGTGCCATCAGCCCAGGGGAAGAGACCCAGTACTTC.

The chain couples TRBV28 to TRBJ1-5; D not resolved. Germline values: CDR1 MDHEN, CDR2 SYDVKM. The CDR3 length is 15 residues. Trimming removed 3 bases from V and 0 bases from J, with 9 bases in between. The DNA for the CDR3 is TGTGCCAGCAGTTTGATCGTAGCTAGCAATCAGCCCCAGCATTTT. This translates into CASSLIVASNQPQHF. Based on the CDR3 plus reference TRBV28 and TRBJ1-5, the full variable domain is DVKVTQSSRYLVKRTGEKVFLECVQDMDHENMFWYRQDPGLGLRLIYFSYDVKMKEKGDIPEGYSVSREKKERFSLILESASTNQTSMYLCASSLIVASNQPQHFGDGTRLSIL.

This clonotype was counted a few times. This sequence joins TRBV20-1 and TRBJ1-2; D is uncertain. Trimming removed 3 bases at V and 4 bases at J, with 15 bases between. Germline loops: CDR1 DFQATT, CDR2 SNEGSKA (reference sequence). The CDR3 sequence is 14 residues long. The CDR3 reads CSASSNTKGYGYTF. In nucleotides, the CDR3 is TGCAGTGCTAGCTCAAATACGAAGGGCTATGGCTACACCTTC.

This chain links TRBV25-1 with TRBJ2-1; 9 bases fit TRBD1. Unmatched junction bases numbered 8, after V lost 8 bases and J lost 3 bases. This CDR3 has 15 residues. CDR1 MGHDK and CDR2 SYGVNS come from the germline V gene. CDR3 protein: CASADPGQGYNEQFF. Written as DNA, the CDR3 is TGTGCCAGCGCAGACCCGGGACAGGGCTACAATGAGCAGTTCTTC.

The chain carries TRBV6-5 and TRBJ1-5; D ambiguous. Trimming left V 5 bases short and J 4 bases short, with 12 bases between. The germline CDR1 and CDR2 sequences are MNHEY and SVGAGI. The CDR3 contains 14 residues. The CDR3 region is CASSDERNNQPQHF. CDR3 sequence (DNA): TGTGCCAGCAGTGACGAGCGGAATAATCAGCCCCAGCATTTT.

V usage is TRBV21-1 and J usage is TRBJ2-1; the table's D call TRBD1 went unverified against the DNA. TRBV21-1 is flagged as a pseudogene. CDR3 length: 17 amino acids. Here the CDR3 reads CASSSKGTPLSYNERFF. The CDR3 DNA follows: TGTGCCAGCAGCTCGAAGGGGACACCTCTCTCCTACAATGAGCGGTTCTTC.

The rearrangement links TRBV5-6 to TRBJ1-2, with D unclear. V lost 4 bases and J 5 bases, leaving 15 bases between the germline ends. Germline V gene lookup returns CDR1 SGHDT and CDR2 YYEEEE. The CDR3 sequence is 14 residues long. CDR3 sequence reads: CASSLRAEPYGYTF. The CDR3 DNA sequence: TGTGCCAGCAGCCTCCGGGCAGAACCGTATGGCTACACCTTC.

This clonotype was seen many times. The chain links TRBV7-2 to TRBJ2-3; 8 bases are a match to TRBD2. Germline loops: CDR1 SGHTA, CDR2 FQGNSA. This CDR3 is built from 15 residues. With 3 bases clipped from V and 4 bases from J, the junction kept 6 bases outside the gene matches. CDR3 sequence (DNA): TGTGCCAGCAGCTTCGGGCACGGGGGGGCAGATACGCAGTATTTT. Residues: CASSFGHGGADTQYF.

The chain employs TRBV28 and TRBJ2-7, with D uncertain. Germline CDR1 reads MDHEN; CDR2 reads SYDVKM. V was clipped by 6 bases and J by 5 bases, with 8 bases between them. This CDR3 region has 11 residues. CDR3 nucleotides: TGTGCCAGCAGGAATCCCAACGAGCAGTACTTC. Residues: CASRNPNEQYF.

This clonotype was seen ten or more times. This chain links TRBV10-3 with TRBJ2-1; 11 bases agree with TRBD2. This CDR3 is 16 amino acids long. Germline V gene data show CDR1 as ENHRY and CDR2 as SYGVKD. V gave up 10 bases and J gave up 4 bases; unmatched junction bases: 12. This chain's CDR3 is CATLISGRGLYNEQFF. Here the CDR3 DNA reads TGTGCCACCCTGATTAGCGGGAGGGGCCTTTACAATGAGCAGTTCTTC.

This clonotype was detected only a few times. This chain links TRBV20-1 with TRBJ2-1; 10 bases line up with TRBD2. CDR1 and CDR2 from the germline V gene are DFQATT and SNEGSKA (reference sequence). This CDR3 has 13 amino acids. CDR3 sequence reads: CRALAGRGNEQFF. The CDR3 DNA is TGCAGAGCACTAGCGGGGAGAGGTAATGAGCAGTTCTTC.

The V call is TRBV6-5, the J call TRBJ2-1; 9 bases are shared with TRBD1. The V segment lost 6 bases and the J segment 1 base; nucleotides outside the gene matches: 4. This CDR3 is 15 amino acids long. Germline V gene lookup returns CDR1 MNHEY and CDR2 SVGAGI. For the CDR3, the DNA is TGTGCCAGCAGGGAGACAGGGGGGTCCTACAATGAGCAGTTCTTC. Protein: CASRETGGSYNEQFF.